Following are 23 T cell receptor beta chains from one sample sequenced in a study of CD8+ T cells in alopecia areata. As the sequencing template, cDNA was produced by extracting RNA and reverse transcribing it. Measured with immunoSEQ multiplex PCR; TCRdb has only the in-frame clones, and not every one. The table lists around 210,000 clones, less than 65% of them singletons. Treatment specified: oral pan-JAK inhibitor, 5-10 mg twice daily. Specimen: CD4+ T cells sorted from blood, collected at week 4, from a patient treated with tofacitinib. All receptors derive from a human donor with alopecia areata.

This chain connects TRBV9 to TRBJ2-5; 9 bases are shared with TRBD2. V shed 4 bases, J shed 5 bases, and the junction held 6 bases outside the gene matches. The CDR3 is 14 amino acids. In germline, CDR1 is SGDLS, CDR2 YYNGEE. The CDR3 here is CASSPRTSEETQYF. CDR3 nucleotide sequence: TGTGCCAGCAGCCCGAGGACTAGCGAGGAGACCCAGTACTTC.

This chain links TRBV5-6 with TRBJ2-1; no firm D call. This CDR3 is built from 14 residues. Germline CDR1 and CDR2: SGHDT and YYEEEE. The V end was cut by 1 base, the J end by 5 bases, with 10 bases between. The CDR3 DNA sequence: TGTGCCAGCAGCTTGTTTGTCAGGAACAATGAGCAGTTCTTC. Translating gives CASSLFVRNNEQFF.

As for this clone: Other DNA sequences within the sample encode an identical CDR3. The chain employs TRBV5-1 and TRBJ2-5, with 11 bases lining up with TRBD2. Germline trimming cut 0 bases from V and 2 bases from J; bases unmatched to any gene: 0. CDR1 is SGHRS and CDR2 is YFSETQ in the germline V gene. The CDR3 sequence is 15 residues long. The chain's CDR3 is CASSLGTSGQETQYF. The CDR3 DNA follows: TGCGCCAGCAGCTTGGGGACTAGCGGGCAAGAGACCCAGTACTTC. The full variable domain, in which reference TRBV5-1 and TRBJ2-5 provide the parts outside the CDR3, is KAGVTQTPRYLIKTRGQQVTLSCSPISGHRSVSWYQQTPGQGLQFLFEYFSETQRNKGNFPGRFSGRQFSNSRSEMNVSTLELGDSALYLCASSLGTSGQETQYFGPGTRLLVL.

This sequence joins TRBV4-3 and TRBJ1-3; D is uncertain. The CDR3 has 14 amino acids. The ends were cut back, 1 base at V and 3 bases at J, with 7 bases in the middle. Per the germline V gene, CDR1 is LGHNA and CDR2 is YSLEER. The CDR3 loop reads CASSQVHNGNTIYF. CDR3 DNA: TGCGCCAGCAGCCAAGTCCACAATGGAAACACCATATATTTT.

The chain has TRBV4-1 and TRBJ2-5; D gene ambiguous. V was pared by 0 bases and J by 2 bases, with 10 bases between. Germline V gene lookup returns CDR1 MGHRA and CDR2 YSYEKL. CDR3 length equals 15 residues. CDR3 nucleotide sequence: TGCGCCAGCAGCCAAGAAGCCCGCCCTCAAGAGACCCAGTACTTC. Translating it yields CASSQEARPQETQYF.

The chain has TRBV25-1 and TRBJ2-7; D may be TRBD2 (7 bases). The CDR3 contains 14 residues. Germline V gene data show CDR1 as MGHDK and CDR2 as SYGVNS. Trimming removed 10 bases at V and 3 bases at J, with 19 bases between. Here the CDR3 DNA reads TGTGCCACCCGGGGGGCTAGCGGACTCTACGAGCAGTACTTC. The encoded protein is CATRGASGLYEQYF.

The genes are TRBV29-1 and TRBJ2-3, with 9 bases lining up with TRBD2. The V and J ends lost 3 bases and 4 bases, in that order; junction bases with no gene match: 2. CDR3 length equals 13 residues. Germline V gene data show CDR1 as SQVTM and CDR2 as ANQGSEA. The CDR3 protein is CSVERGGADTQYF. The CDR3 DNA is TGCAGCGTTGAGCGGGGGGGCGCAGATACGCAGTATTTT.

The chain joins TRBV27 to TRBJ2-2; D gene uncertain. Germline lookup yields CDR1 MNHEY and CDR2 SMNVEV (reference sequence). Trimming stripped 5 bases from V and 6 bases from J, with 7 bases between. CDR3 length equals 12 residues. For the CDR3, the DNA is TGTGCCAGCAGTCGTTCCGCCGGGGAGCTGTTTTTT. Encoded protein: CASSRSAGELFF.

This chain connects TRBV4-1 to TRBJ2-1, with TRBD1 matching over 8 bases. Germline V lookup: CDR1 MGHRA, CDR2 YSYEKL. The V gene end was trimmed by 1 base and the J gene end by 8 bases; junction bases not matched to a gene: 1. There are 13 residues in the CDR3. CDR3 DNA sequence: TGCGCCAGCAGCCAAGGGACAGGGTATGAGCAGTTCTTC. Translated: CASSQGTGYEQFF.

This chain uses TRBV29-1 with TRBJ2-3, with D unclear. From germline, CDR1 is SQVTM and CDR2 ANQGSEA. The V end lost 5 bases, the J end lost 2 bases, and 8 bases lay between the germline ends. The CDR3 has 12 amino acids. The CDR3 DNA sequence: TGCAGCGTTTCAGGTGACACAGATACGCAGTATTTT. As protein: CSVSGDTDTQYF.

This sequence joins TRBV7-9 and TRBJ2-3; D possibly corresponds to TRBD1 (6 bases). V was pared by 4 bases and J by 7 bases, with 15 bases between. The length of the CDR3 is 14 residues. Germline V lookup: CDR1 SEHNR, CDR2 FQNEAQ (reference sequence). For the CDR3, the DNA is TGTGCCAGCAGCTCGGCAGGGGTCAGCAATACGCAGTATTTT. Translated, it gives CASSSAGVSNTQYF.

The chain links TRBV7-2 to TRBJ1-6; weak D call: TRBD1 (5 bases). Trimming pared 4 bases from V and 7 bases from J, leaving 11 bases between. The CDR3 runs to 14 residues. Germline CDR1 SGHTA, CDR2 FQGNSA. The CDR3 DNA reads as TGTGCCAGCAGCTCCGACAGAACCAATTCACCCCTCCACTTT. Translation gives CASSSDRTNSPLHF.

This clone showed up just once. The chain carries TRBV29-1 and TRBJ1-6, with D unresolved. CDR1 is SQVTM and CDR2 is ANQGSEA in the germline V gene. This CDR3 is built from 13 residues. Trimming removed 5 bases at V and 2 bases at J, with 7 bases between. CDR3 sequence (DNA): TGCAGCGTTAGGGCAGCCTATAATTCACCCCTCCACTTT. Its translation is CSVRAAYNSPLHF.

This chain links TRBV6-1 with TRBJ1-2; weak D call: TRBD1 (6 bases). Germline V gives CDR1 MNHNS, CDR2 SASEGT. The CDR3 extends over 13 amino acids. Trimming removed 8 bases from V and 1 base from J, with 11 bases in between. DNA for the CDR3: TGTGCCAGCGAGTTGGACAGTAACTATGGCTACACCTTC. This sequence encodes CASELDSNYGYTF.

The V gene is TRBV29-1, the J gene TRBJ2-7; D is unresolved. Trimming pared 4 bases from V and 2 bases from J, leaving 6 bases between. There are 11 residues in the CDR3. In germline, CDR1 is SQVTM, CDR2 ANQGSEA. The chain's CDR3 is CSVARTYEQYF. The CDR3 DNA is TGCAGCGTTGCTCGGACCTACGAGCAGTACTTC.

This clone was seen a handful of times. The J gene is TRBJ2-2, the V gene TRBV6-5; no definite D call. V gave up 3 bases and J gave up 4 bases, with 12 bases separating them. The CDR3 sequence is 15 residues long. Germline lookup yields CDR1 MNHEY and CDR2 SVGAGI. CDR3 loop: CASSYSPWGTGELFF. The DNA of the CDR3 is TGTGCCAGCAGTTATTCGCCATGGGGCACCGGGGAGCTGTTTTTT.

The V and J genes are TRBV28 and TRBJ1-6, with TRBD1 matching 7 bases. Germline V lookup: CDR1 MDHEN, CDR2 SYDVKM. The trim removed 6 bases at V and 10 bases at J, leaving 6 bases unmatched. This CDR3 comprises 13 residues. CDR3 sequence: CASRTGVESPLHF. CDR3 in DNA: TGTGCCAGCAGAACAGGGGTAGAGTCACCCCTCCACTTT.

The chain is built from TRBV9 and TRBJ1-2; 7 bases fit TRBD1. V was pared by 0 bases and J by 4 bases, with 9 bases of the junction left unmatched. The CDR3 totals 16 residues. From germline, CDR1 is SGDLS and CDR2 YYNGEE. CDR3 amino acids: CASSVGGQLNPYGYTF. CDR3 nucleotides: TGTGCCAGCAGCGTAGGGGGACAGTTGAACCCCTATGGCTACACCTTC.

This clone was counted only a few times. This rearrangement joins TRBV25-1 to TRBJ1-6; D unclear. Germline V gene sequence: CDR1 MGHDK, CDR2 SYGVNS. This CDR3 region has 14 residues. The ends were cut back, 1 base at V and 4 bases at J, with 5 bases in the middle. In DNA form, the CDR3 reads TGTGCCAGCAGTGAATCAGGTTATAATTCACCCCTCCACTTT. The encoded protein is CASSESGYNSPLHF.

The chain couples TRBV4-2 to TRBJ2-5; a possible D gene is TRBD2 (6 bases). This CDR3 has 14 residues. CDR1 and CDR2 (germline): LGHNA, YNFKEQ. V was cut by 1 base and J by 2 bases, with 8 bases left in between. The CDR3 bases are TGTGCCAGCAGCCAAGCGGGGGTACAAGAGACCCAGTACTTC. Translated: CASSQAGVQETQYF.

This clone was seen once. V and J are TRBV10-3 and TRBJ1-1; the D gene is possibly TRBD1 (6 bases). Germline values: CDR1 ENHRY, CDR2 SYGVKD. Trimming shortened V by 7 bases and J by 2 bases, and 14 bases separated the two germline ends. The CDR3 length is 14 residues. The chain's CDR3 is CAINPTGLNTEAFF. DNA for the CDR3: TGTGCCATCAACCCAACAGGGTTAAACACTGAAGCTTTCTTT.

The V gene is TRBV30, the J gene TRBJ2-6; possibly TRBD1 for D (5 bases). Trimming took off 2 bases at V and 0 bases at J, with 26 bases between the two ends. Per germline, CDR1 GTSNPN and CDR2 SVGIG (reference sequence). The CDR3 loop spans 21 amino acids. CDR3 nucleotide sequence: TGTGCCTGGAGTTCGGGCAGGGTATTTCCAGCCGAGAGCTCTGGGGCCAACGTCCTGACTTTC. It yields the protein CAWSSGRVFPAESSGANVLTF.

The chain couples TRBV5-4 to TRBJ1-2, with no clear D. This CDR3 has 15 residues. Trimming shortened V by 0 bases and J by 2 bases, and 11 bases separated the two germline ends. Per germline, CDR1 SGHNT and CDR2 YYREEE (reference sequence). The CDR3 DNA follows: TGTGCCAGCAGCTTGGCCGGTGGTGGGAACTATGGCTACACCTTC. Translated, it gives CASSLAGGGNYGYTF. The full variable domain, rest sourced from reference TRBV5-4 and TRBJ1-2, is ETGVTQSPTHLIKTRGQQVTLRCSSQSGHNTVSWYQQALGQGPQFIFQYYREEENGRGNFPPRFSGLQFPNYSSELNVNALELDDSALYLCASSLAGGGNYGYTFGSGTRLTVV.